What follows are 26 T cell receptor beta chains derived from one specimen sequenced in a study of blood T cell repertoires in COVID-19. TCRdb's copy holds only in-frame clones and misses some; the assay was immunoSEQ multiplex PCR. In the table there are fewer than 70,000 clones, under 80% of which are singletons. Material: peripheral blood. Receptors were obtained from a human donor in a cohort sampled during active COVID-19.

This clone was observed a single time. The genes are TRBV29-1 and TRBJ1-2; D remains ambiguous. CDR3 length: 12 amino acids. The germline gives CDR1 SQVTM, CDR2 ANQGSEA. The V end was cut by 3 bases, the J end by 3 bases, with 8 bases between. The CDR3 bases are TGCAGCGTTGATACCGTAGACTATGGCTACACCTTC. Encoded protein: CSVDTVDYGYTF.

The V and J genes are TRBV5-1 and TRBJ1-2; TRBD1 aligns across 7 bases. Trimming removed 1 base from V and 7 bases from J; junction bases left unmatched: 4. This CDR3 contains 13 residues. Germline V gene sequence: CDR1 SGHRS, CDR2 YFSETQ. The CDR3 loop reads CASSLSRGSGYTF. As DNA, the CDR3 is TGCGCCAGCAGCTTGTCCAGGGGGTCTGGCTACACCTTC.

The rearrangement links TRBV19 to TRBJ2-6; the D gene is possibly TRBD1 (6 bases). The CDR3 spans 17 residues. Germline lookup yields CDR1 LNHDA and CDR2 SQIVND (reference sequence). Trimming removed 4 bases at V and 0 bases at J, with 13 bases between. DNA of the CDR3: TGTGCCAGTAGTACTTTCGGACAGACCTCTGGGGCCAACGTCCTGACTTTC. Translated, it gives CASSTFGQTSGANVLTF.

This rearrangement joins TRBV29-1 to TRBJ1-2, with 7 bases identical to TRBD1. Trimming removed 7 bases from V and 8 bases from J; junction bases left unmatched: 10. The CDR3 extends over 12 amino acids. Germline-derived CDR1 and CDR2 are SQVTM and ANQGSEA. The DNA of the CDR3 is TGCAGCGGGTTGACAGGGTTGGGAGGCTACACCTTC. Its protein product is CSGLTGLGGYTF.

This chain uses TRBV30 with TRBJ1-1; the match to TRBD1 covers 8 bases. The CDR3 length is 14 residues. V lost 3 bases to trimming and J lost 2 bases; unmatched junction nucleotides: 5. In germline, CDR1 is GTSNPN, CDR2 SVGIG (reference sequence). The CDR3 DNA sequence: TGTGCCTGGAGCCCCGGACAGGGCAACACTGAAGCTTTCTTT. Encoded protein: CAWSPGQGNTEAFF.

This clone was found a few times. The J gene is TRBJ2-2, the V gene TRBV14; 8 bases fit TRBD1. The CDR3 runs 15 residues. Germline loops: CDR1 SGHDN, CDR2 FVKESK. V was pared by 3 bases and J by 4 bases, with 4 bases of the junction left unmatched. The CDR3 protein is CASSHGTGSTGELFF. DNA for the CDR3: TGTGCCAGCAGCCACGGGACAGGCTCCACCGGGGAGCTGTTTTTT.

CDR3 nucleotide sequence: TGCGCCAGCAGCCATGACCTGACAGCAAACTATGGCTACACCTTC. Translation: CASSHDLTANYGYTF. The V gene is TRBV4-1, the J gene TRBJ1-2, with D perhaps TRBD1 (5 bases). The V gene's germline CDR1 is MGHRA and CDR2 YSYEKL. The germline V and J ends were trimmed by 3 bases and 2 bases, with 13 bases remaining between them. CDR3 length: 15 amino acids.

The genes are TRBV7-2 and TRBJ2-2; 9 bases align to TRBD1. The CDR3 has 17 residues. CDR1 SGHTA and CDR2 FQGNSA come from the germline V gene. The trim removed 5 bases at V and 7 bases at J, leaving 14 bases unmatched. CDR3 amino acids: CASSLLAGTGPIGELFF. The CDR3 nucleotides read TGTGCCAGCAGCCTACTCGCCGGGACAGGGCCGATCGGGGAGCTGTTTTTT.

This sequence joins TRBV9 and TRBJ1-5; D is unresolved. The ends were cut back, 0 bases at V and 0 bases at J, with 7 bases in the middle. The CDR3 is 15 amino acids. Germline CDR1 and CDR2: SGDLS and YYNGEE. The CDR3 region has the DNA TGTGCCAGCAGCGTAGACGCCTATAGCAATCAGCCCCAGCATTTT. Translated, it gives CASSVDAYSNQPQHF.

This clone has a handful of counts. The chain is built from TRBV27 and TRBJ2-7, with TRBD1 identical over 7 bases. This CDR3 comprises 13 residues. Trimming removed 6 bases from V and 2 bases from J; junction bases left unmatched: 4. Germline CDR1 reads MNHEY; CDR2 reads SMNVEV (reference sequence). The CDR3 DNA reads TGTGCCAGCAGCCGTACAGGGGCCTACGAGCAGTACTTC. Its translation is CASSRTGAYEQYF.

V is TRBV18 and J is TRBJ2-5; D is possibly TRBD1 (6 bases). The CDR3 runs to 14 residues. Germline CDR1 is KGHSH and CDR2 is LQKENI. With 4 bases removed from V and 5 bases from J, the gap between germline ends came to 14 bases. In nucleotides, the CDR3 is TGTGCCAGCTCACGTCAGGGGCCCCCCGAGACCCAGTACTTC. This encodes CASSRQGPPETQYF. Together with reference TRBV18 and TRBJ2-5, the CDR3 gives the full variable domain: NAGVMQNPRHLVRRRGQEARLRCSPMKGHSHVYWYRQLPEEGLKFMVYLQKENIIDESGMPKERFSAEFPKEGPSILRIQQVVRGDSAAYFCASSRQGPPETQYFGPGTRLLVL.

The chain uses TRBV27 and TRBJ1-2; D perhaps matches TRBD1 (5 bases). This CDR3 is 15 amino acids long. The V gene's germline CDR1 is MNHEY and CDR2 SMNVEV (reference sequence). Trimming shortened V by 6 bases and J by 3 bases, and 17 bases separated the two germline ends. The CDR3 protein is CASSYMGGGHYGYTF. The CDR3, as DNA: TGTGCCAGCAGCTATATGGGGGGAGGCCACTATGGCTACACCTTC.

V is TRBV11-2 and J is TRBJ2-7; TRBD1 aligns across 11 bases. CDR1 is SGHAT and CDR2 is FQNNGV in the germline V gene. With V trimmed by 0 bases and J by 0 bases, 4 bases remained unmatched. The length of the CDR3 is 17 residues. CDR3 residues: CASSLDLGTGGSYEQYF. In DNA form, the CDR3 reads TGTGCCAGCAGCTTAGATCTAGGGACAGGGGGCTCCTACGAGCAGTACTTC.

This clone was observed a handful of times. The gene calls are TRBV6-2 or TRBV6-3 and TRBJ2-2; D remains ambiguous. The ends were cut back, 2 bases at V and 4 bases at J, with 8 bases in the middle. Germline V CDR1 and CDR2: MNHEY, SVGEGT. This CDR3 spans 14 amino acids. The CDR3 nucleotides are TGTGCCAGCAGTTACGTGGCAGTCACCGGGGAGCTGTTTTTT. This encodes CASSYVAVTGELFF.

The chain recombines TRBV13 with TRBJ2-7; TRBD1 agrees at 8 bases. The germline gives CDR1 PRHDT, CDR2 FYEKMQ (reference sequence). V lost 6 bases and J lost 0; bases outside the gene matches: 7. The CDR3 is 15 residues long. CDR3 protein: CASSFRQGSSYEQYF. As DNA, the CDR3 is TGTGCCAGCAGTTTCAGACAGGGGAGCTCCTACGAGCAGTACTTC.

The CDR3 DNA reads as TGTGCCAGCAGTCCCCGGGACAGGTCCAATCAGCCCCAGCATTTT. It translates to CASSPRDRSNQPQHF. This chain uses TRBV6-5 with TRBJ1-5; TRBD1 agrees at 8 bases. Germline CDR1 is MNHEY and CDR2 is SVGAGI. The ends lost 5 bases at V and 3 bases at J; junction bases unmatched: 6. The CDR3 runs 15 residues.

This chain uses TRBV7-2 with TRBJ2-7; D possibly corresponds to TRBD1 (6 bases). Germline CDR1 and CDR2: SGHTA and FQGNSA. CDR3 length: 15 residues. Trimming left V 5 bases short and J 3 bases short, with 17 bases between. CDR3 DNA sequence: TGTGCCAGCAGCCCATACAGGGCCGCGTACTACGAGCAGTACTTC. This translates into CASSPYRAAYYEQYF. Filled out from reference TRBV7-2 and TRBJ2-7, the complete variable domain reads GAGVSQSPSNKVTEKGKDVELRCDPISGHTALYWYRQSLGQGLEFLIYFQGNSAPDKSGLPSDRFSAERTGGSVSTLTIQRTQQEDSAVYLCASSPYRAAYYEQYFGPGTRLTVT.

J is TRBJ1-1 and V is TRBV30; D gene ambiguous. V lost 0 bases and J lost 10, with 15 bases in between. This CDR3 is 13 amino acids long. Germline V lookup: CDR1 GTSNPN, CDR2 SVGIG (reference sequence). The CDR3: CAWSVSTTGRAFF. As DNA, the CDR3 is TGTGCCTGGAGTGTTTCCACCACGGGAAGAGCTTTCTTT.

The chain joins TRBV5-6 to TRBJ2-1; 10 positions match TRBD1. There are 14 residues in the CDR3. The V segment lost 5 bases and the J segment 6 bases; nucleotides outside the gene matches: 5. The germline V gene has CDR1 SGHDT and CDR2 YYEEEE. The CDR3 spells CASRGTGAFNEQFF. CDR3 DNA: TGTGCCAGCAGGGGGACAGGGGCCTTCAATGAGCAGTTCTTC.

By proportion, this clone is hyperexpanded. This sequence joins TRBV5-4 and TRBJ2-2, with 7 bases that match TRBD1. Germline V lookup: CDR1 SGHNT, CDR2 YYREEE (reference sequence). CDR3 length: 15 residues. The J segment lost 4 bases and the V segment lost 2 bases, leaving 5 bases of the junction unmatched. The CDR3 DNA follows: TGTGCCAGCAGCTTCTCCGGGACAGTCACCGGGGAGCTGTTTTTT. Translating it yields CASSFSGTVTGELFF.

This clone appeared once. CDR3 DNA: TGTGCCAGCAGCTCGACAGATTCCGGCTACACCTTC. Residues: CASSSTDSGYTF. This sequence joins TRBV11-2 and TRBJ1-2, with D maybe TRBD1 (5 bases). This CDR3 comprises 12 residues. The V end was cut by 4 bases, the J end by 8 bases, with 11 bases between. Germline values: CDR1 SGHAT, CDR2 FQNNGV. Combining the CDR3 with reference TRBV11-2 and TRBJ1-2 gives the whole variable domain EAGVAQSPRYKIIEKRQSVAFWCNPISGHATLYWYQQILGQGPKLLIQFQNNGVVDDSQLPKDRFSAERLKGVDSTLKIQPAKLEDSAVYLCASSSTDSGYTFGSGTRLTVV.

This clone came up a few times. The V gene is TRBV28, the J gene TRBJ2-1; 10 bases are shared with TRBD2. Germline V gene sequence: CDR1 MDHEN, CDR2 SYDVKM. This CDR3 is 15 amino acids long. Losses at the gene ends were 0 bases for V and 8 bases for J; bases not matched to a gene: 4. CDR3 DNA sequence: TGTGCCAGCAGTTTATGGGTAGCGGGAGGCGATGAGCAGTTCTTC. Translation: CASSLWVAGGDEQFF.

This chain joins TRBV29-1 and TRBJ1-2, with D tentatively TRBD1 (6 bases). The CDR3 is 14 residues long. CDR1 is SQVTM, CDR2 ANQGSEA, per germline. V gave up 2 bases and J gave up 5 bases, with 15 bases separating them. CDR3 protein: CSVERQGIGYGYTF. The CDR3 nucleotides are TGCAGCGTTGAAAGGCAGGGGATTGGATATGGCTACACCTTC.

The rearrangement joins TRBV6-2 or TRBV6-3 to TRBJ2-5; D call uncertain. CDR1 is MNHEY, CDR2 SVGEGT, per germline. The CDR3 loop spans 14 amino acids. With 5 bases removed from V and 5 bases from J, the gap between germline ends came to 15 bases. The CDR3, as DNA: TGTGCCAGCAGTCGTTATAGTTCAGCGGAGACCCAGTACTTC. Protein product: CASSRYSSAETQYF.

Many counts were recorded for this clone. The gene calls are TRBV27 and TRBJ1-1, with D perhaps TRBD1 (6 bases). The CDR3 length is 13 residues. Germline lookup yields CDR1 MNHEY and CDR2 SMNVEV (reference sequence). V lost 6 bases and J 7 bases, leaving 15 bases between the germline ends. DNA of the CDR3: TGTGCCAGCAGACCCACAGGGCCGGGTGAAGCTTTCTTT. It translates to CASRPTGPGEAFF.

The CDR3 protein is CASSSFGGALDEQYF. The CDR3 coding sequence is TGTGCCAGCAGTTCTTTTGGGGGGGCCTTGGACGAGCAGTACTTC. The rearrangement joins TRBV27 to TRBJ2-7, with a weak D call TRBD2 (7 bases). V lost 4 bases and J 5 bases, leaving 18 bases between the germline ends. The CDR3 has 15 residues. Per germline, CDR1 MNHEY and CDR2 SMNVEV (reference sequence).